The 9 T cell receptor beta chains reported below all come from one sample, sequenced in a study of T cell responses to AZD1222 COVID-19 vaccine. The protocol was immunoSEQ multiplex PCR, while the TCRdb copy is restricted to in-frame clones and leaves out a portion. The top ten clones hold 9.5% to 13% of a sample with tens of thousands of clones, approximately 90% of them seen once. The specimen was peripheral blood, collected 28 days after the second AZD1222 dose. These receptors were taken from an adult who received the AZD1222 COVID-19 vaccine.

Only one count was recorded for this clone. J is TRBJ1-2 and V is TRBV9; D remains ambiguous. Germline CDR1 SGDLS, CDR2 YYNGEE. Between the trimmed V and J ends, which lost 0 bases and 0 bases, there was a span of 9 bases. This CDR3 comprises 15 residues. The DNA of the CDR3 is TGTGCCAGCAGCGTAGGCGGGAGTCCTAACTATGGCTACACCTTC. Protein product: CASSVGGSPNYGYTF.

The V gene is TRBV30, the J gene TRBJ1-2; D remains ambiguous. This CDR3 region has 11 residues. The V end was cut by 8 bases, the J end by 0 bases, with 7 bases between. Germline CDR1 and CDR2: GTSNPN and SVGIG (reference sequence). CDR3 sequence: CAGQANYGYTF. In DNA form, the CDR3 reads TGTGCCGGCCAGGCTAACTATGGCTACACCTTC.

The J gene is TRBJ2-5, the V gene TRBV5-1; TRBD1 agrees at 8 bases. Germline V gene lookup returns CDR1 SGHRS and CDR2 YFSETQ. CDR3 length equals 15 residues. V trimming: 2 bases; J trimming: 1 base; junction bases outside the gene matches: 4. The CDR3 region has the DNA TGCGCCAGCAGCTTCGGCAGGGGGCCCCAAGAGACCCAGTACTTC. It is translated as CASSFGRGPQETQYF.

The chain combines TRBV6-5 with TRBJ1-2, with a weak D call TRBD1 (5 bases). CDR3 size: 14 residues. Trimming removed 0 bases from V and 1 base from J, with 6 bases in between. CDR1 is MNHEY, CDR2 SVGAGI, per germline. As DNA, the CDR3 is TGTGCCAGCAGTTACTCGCAGGGTAACTATGGCTACACCTTC. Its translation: CASSYSQGNYGYTF.

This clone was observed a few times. CDR3 coding DNA: TGTGCCAGCAGTTCGGGGGGGGATAATTCACCCCTCCACTTT. Protein product: CASSSGGDNSPLHF. The J gene is TRBJ1-6, the V gene TRBV6-5; TRBD1 might be the D (5 bases). This CDR3 contains 14 residues. Trimming removed 4 bases from V and 5 bases from J, with 9 bases in between. The germline V gene encodes CDR1 MNHEY and CDR2 SVGAGI.

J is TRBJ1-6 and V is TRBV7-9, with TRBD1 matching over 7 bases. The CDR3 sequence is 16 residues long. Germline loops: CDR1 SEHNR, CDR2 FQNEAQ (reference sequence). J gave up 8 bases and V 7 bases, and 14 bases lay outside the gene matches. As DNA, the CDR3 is TGTGCCAGCACCACCTCCCGGACAGGTTTCGATTCACCCCTCCACTTT. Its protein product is CASTTSRTGFDSPLHF.

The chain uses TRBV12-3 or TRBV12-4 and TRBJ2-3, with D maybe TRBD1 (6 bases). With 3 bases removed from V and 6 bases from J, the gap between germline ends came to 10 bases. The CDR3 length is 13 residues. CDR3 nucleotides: TGTGCCAGCAGTTTGGGGGCATATGATACGCAGTATTTT. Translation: CASSLGAYDTQYF.

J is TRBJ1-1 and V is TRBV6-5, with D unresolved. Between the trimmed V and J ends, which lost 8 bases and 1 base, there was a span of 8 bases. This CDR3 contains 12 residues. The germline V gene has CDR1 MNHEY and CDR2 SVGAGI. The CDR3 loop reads CASFYTNTEAFF. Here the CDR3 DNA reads TGTGCCAGCTTCTACACGAACACTGAAGCTTTCTTT.

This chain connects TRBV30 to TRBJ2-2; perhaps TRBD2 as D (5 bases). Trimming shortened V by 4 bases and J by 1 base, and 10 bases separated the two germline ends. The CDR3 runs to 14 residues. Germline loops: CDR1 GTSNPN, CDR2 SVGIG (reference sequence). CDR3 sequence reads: CAWNDGMNTGELFF. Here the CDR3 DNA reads TGTGCCTGGAATGACGGGATGAACACCGGGGAGCTGTTTTTT.